The clone carrying this TCR beta chain was counted a few times. Mismatch with germline at one junction end may stem from a read error. This specimen belongs to a study of memory CD4+ T cells and cytomegalovirus serostatus. The sort gate was single viable CD3+CD4+CD8-CD45RO+ cells for memory CD4+ T cells. Germline CDR1 reads SGHAT; CDR2 reads FQNNGV. CDR3 length: 13 residues. Assay used: immunoSEQ multiplex PCR; TCRdb lists only in-frame clones, some missing. The sample gives some 52,000 clones, around 80% of which show up once; 1.6% is in the top ten. Source material: memory CD4+ T cells from blood. This clonotype was obtained from an adult in good health and CMV-seronegative. This chain uses TRBV11-2 with TRBJ1-2, with D uncertain. CDR3 loop: CASSLDRNSGYTF. The CDR3 coding sequence is TGTGCCAGCAGCTTAGATCGGAACTCTGGCTACACCTTC.